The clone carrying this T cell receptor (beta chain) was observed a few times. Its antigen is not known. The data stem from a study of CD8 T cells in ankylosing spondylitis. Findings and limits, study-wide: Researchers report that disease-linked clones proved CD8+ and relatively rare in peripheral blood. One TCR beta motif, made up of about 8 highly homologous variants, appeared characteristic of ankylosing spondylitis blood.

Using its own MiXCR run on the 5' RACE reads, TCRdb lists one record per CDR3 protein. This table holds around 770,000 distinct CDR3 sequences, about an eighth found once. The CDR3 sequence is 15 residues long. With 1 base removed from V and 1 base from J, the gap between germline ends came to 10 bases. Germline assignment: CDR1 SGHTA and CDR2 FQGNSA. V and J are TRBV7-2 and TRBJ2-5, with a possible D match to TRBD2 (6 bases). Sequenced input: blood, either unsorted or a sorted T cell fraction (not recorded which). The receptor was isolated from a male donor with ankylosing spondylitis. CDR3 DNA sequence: TGTGCCAGCAGCTTAGGAGTAGCGGTCCAAGAGACCCAGTACTTC. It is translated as CASSLGVAVQETQYF.